A single sample gave rise to the 23 T cell receptor beta chains below, sequenced in a study of cytomegalovirus exposure and HLA in healthy donors. PCR involved 60 Vbeta and 13 Jbeta primers. Assay used: immunoSEQ multiplex PCR; TCRdb lists only in-frame clones, some missing. The profile shows approximately 200,000 clones, roughly 72% of them singletons. What was sequenced was PBMCs. The origin of the receptors is a man aged 25-40 years in good health and CMV-seronegative.

This clone was picked up a small number of times. The V gene is TRBV5-1, the J gene TRBJ2-3; tentative D call: TRBD1 (5 bases). Deletions cut 5 bases from V and 0 bases from J, with 7 bases between. Germline-derived CDR1 and CDR2 are SGHRS and YFSETQ. CDR3 size: 13 residues. CDR3 coding DNA: TGCGCCAGCAGGACAGACAGCACAGATACGCAGTATTTT. It encodes CASRTDSTDTQYF.

The chain recombines TRBV9 with TRBJ2-3, with 8 positions matching TRBD2. CDR1 is SGDLS and CDR2 is YYNGEE in the germline V gene. V lost 0 bases and J lost 3; bases outside the gene matches: 6. This CDR3 is built from 16 residues. The CDR3 sequence is CASSVEGGRKTDTQYF. CDR3 in DNA: TGTGCCAGCAGCGTAGAGGGCGGGAGGAAAACAGATACGCAGTATTTT.

With respect to this clone: This sample includes further DNA sequences coding for the same CDR3. The genes are TRBV27 and TRBJ1-1; 8 bases match TRBD1. The CDR3 length is 18 residues. Germline values: CDR1 MNHEY, CDR2 SMNVEV (reference sequence). V trimming: 8 bases; J trimming: 1 base; junction bases outside the gene matches: 18. The CDR3 DNA reads TGTGCCAGCCAATTCCTAGACAGGGGTGGGTTCAGGAACACTGAAGCTTTCTTT. It translates to CASQFLDRGGFRNTEAFF.

The chain carries TRBV7-6 and TRBJ2-3; TRBD2 is a possible D gene (6 bases). Germline V gene data show CDR1 as SGHVS and CDR2 as FNYEAQ. The CDR3 is made up of 12 amino acids. V shed 5 bases and J shed 8 bases, with 11 bases lying between them. The DNA of the CDR3 is TGTGCCAGCAGCACCCTCGGGGGTACGCAGTATTTT. Translating it yields CASSTLGGTQYF.

The V gene is TRBV7-9, the J gene TRBJ2-4, with D uncertain. Germline V lookup: CDR1 SEHNR, CDR2 FQNEAQ (reference sequence). V was cut by 5 bases and J by 0 bases, with 14 bases left in between. This CDR3 contains 16 residues. The CDR3 region is CASSDPGDLAKNIQYF. CDR3 coding DNA: TGTGCCAGCAGCGACCCCGGAGACCTAGCCAAAAACATTCAGTACTTC. Complete variable domain (other parts from reference TRBV7-9 and TRBJ2-4): DTGVSQNPRHKITKRGQNVTFRCDPISEHNRLYWYRQTLGQGPEFLTYFQNEAQLEKSRLLSDRFSAERPKGSFSTLEIQRTEQGDSAMYLCASSDPGDLAKNIQYFGAGTRLSVL.

The chain employs TRBV5-1 and TRBJ1-2; D may be TRBD1 (5 bases). The V gene's germline CDR1 is SGHRS and CDR2 YFSETQ. The CDR3 has 13 amino acids. Trimming pared 0 bases from V and 8 bases from J, leaving 11 bases between. In DNA, the CDR3 is TGCGCCAGCAGCTTGGAAACAGGTCCCGGCTACACCTTC. Its protein is CASSLETGPGYTF.

This chain joins TRBV7-9 and TRBJ2-3; 16 nucleotides match TRBD2. The CDR3 is made up of 18 amino acids. V was clipped by 5 bases and J by 3 bases; unmatched bases: 8. Germline V lookup: CDR1 SEHNR, CDR2 FQNEAQ (reference sequence). The CDR3 here is CASSPGTSGRAYTDTQYF. CDR3 coding DNA: TGTGCCAGCAGCCCGGGGACTAGCGGGAGGGCCTATACAGATACGCAGTATTTT.

V gene TRBV7-3 combines with J gene TRBJ1-1; TRBD1 might be the D (6 bases). The V gene lost 6 bases and the J gene lost 3 bases, with 17 bases spanning the gap. The CDR3 is made up of 15 amino acids. In germline, CDR1 is SGHTA, CDR2 FQGTGA. In DNA, the CDR3 is TGTGCCAGCAGTTCCTCGCCGGGGGGGCACACTGAAGCTTTCTTT. This sequence encodes CASSSSPGGHTEAFF.

This clone was seen once. The chain combines TRBV5-6 with TRBJ2-3; TRBD2 might be the D (6 bases). The germline V gene has CDR1 SGHDT and CDR2 YYEEEE. V lost 1 base to trimming and J lost 0 bases, with 9 bases between them. The CDR3 spans 15 residues. In nucleotides, the CDR3 is TGTGCCAGCAGCTTGTCTAGCGCCAGCACAGATACGCAGTATTTT. It specifies CASSLSSASTDTQYF.

The chain is built from TRBV5-1 and TRBJ1-3; the D gene is possibly TRBD1 (5 bases). Germline V gene sequence: CDR1 SGHRS, CDR2 YFSETQ. CDR3 length: 15 amino acids. Trimming cost V 0 bases and J 0 bases, with 7 bases left between them. In DNA, the CDR3 is TGCGCCAGCAGCTTGGCGGGGGTCTCTGGAAACACCATATATTTT. It codes for CASSLAGVSGNTIYF. Full variable domain (missing parts from reference TRBV5-1 and TRBJ1-3): KAGVTQTPRYLIKTRGQQVTLSCSPISGHRSVSWYQQTPGQGLQFLFEYFSETQRNKGNFPGRFSGRQFSNSRSEMNVSTLELGDSALYLCASSLAGVSGNTIYFGEGSWLTVV.

This clone was seen a single time. This sequence joins TRBV7-2 and TRBJ2-1; a weak D match, TRBD2 (5 bases). The germline V gene encodes CDR1 SGHTA and CDR2 FQGNSA. V lost 7 bases and J lost 3, with 10 bases in between. The CDR3 totals 13 residues. CDR3 nucleotide sequence: TGTGCCAGCACCCTCAGCGGCTACAATGAGCAGTTCTTC. Translation gives CASTLSGYNEQFF.

The rearrangement joins TRBV7-2 to TRBJ2-7; D is possibly TRBD1 (6 bases). V was pared by 5 bases and J by 9 bases, with 17 bases between. Germline V gene lookup returns CDR1 SGHTA and CDR2 FQGNSA. The CDR3 runs 13 residues. In DNA form, the CDR3 reads TGTGCCAGCAGCATCGAACGACAGGCTGTGCAGTACTTC. It specifies CASSIERQAVQYF.

V gene TRBV7-9 combines with J gene TRBJ2-5, with 10 bases identical to TRBD2. J was trimmed by 2 bases and V by 5 bases; bases with no gene match: 11. The CDR3 is made up of 17 amino acids. Per germline, CDR1 SEHNR and CDR2 FQNEAQ (reference sequence). Here the CDR3 reads CASSPPRLAGTQETQYF. The CDR3 DNA reads TGTGCCAGCAGCCCTCCCAGACTAGCGGGCACGCAAGAGACCCAGTACTTC.

The V and J genes are TRBV28 and TRBJ1-3; tentatively, D is TRBD1 (5 bases). V was clipped by 3 bases and J by 7 bases, with 7 bases between them. Germline lookup yields CDR1 MDHEN and CDR2 SYDVKM. The length of the CDR3 is 12 residues. CDR3 amino acids: CASSFGGNTIYF. The CDR3 DNA reads as TGTGCCAGCAGTTTTGGGGGGAACACCATATATTTT. Looking up the rest from reference TRBV28 and TRBJ1-3 gives the full variable domain: DVKVTQSSRYLVKRTGEKVFLECVQDMDHENMFWYRQDPGLGLRLIYFSYDVKMKEKGDIPEGYSVSREKKERFSLILESASTNQTSMYLCASSFGGNTIYFGEGSWLTVV.

CDR3 DNA: TGTGCCAGCAGCGGAAACGGACAGAAACTTAACTATGGCTACACCTTC. Protein: CASSGNGQKLNYGYTF. The genes are TRBV7-9 and TRBJ1-2, with D maybe TRBD1 (6 bases). With 5 bases removed from V and 1 base from J, the gap between germline ends came to 17 bases. The CDR3 covers 16 residues. CDR1 and CDR2 from the germline V gene are SEHNR and FQNEAQ (reference sequence). Together with reference TRBV7-9 and TRBJ1-2, the CDR3 gives the full variable domain: DTGVSQNPRHKITKRGQNVTFRCDPISEHNRLYWYRQTLGQGPEFLTYFQNEAQLEKSRLLSDRFSAERPKGSFSTLEIQRTEQGDSAMYLCASSGNGQKLNYGYTFGSGTRLTVV.

This clone was seen a single time. The V gene is TRBV4-2, the J gene TRBJ1-4, with TRBD1 identical over 9 bases. The germline CDR1 and CDR2 sequences are LGHNA and YNFKEQ. V was pared by 2 bases and J by 8 bases, with 3 bases of the junction left unmatched. The CDR3 spans 14 residues. The CDR3 loop is CASSQPGTGEKLFF. CDR3 in DNA: TGTGCCAGCAGCCAACCCGGGACAGGGGAAAAACTGTTTTTT.

The chain recombines TRBV7-6 with TRBJ2-7, with 7 bases identical to TRBD1. With 1 base clipped from V and 1 base from J, the junction kept 4 bases outside the gene matches. The V gene's germline CDR1 is SGHVS and CDR2 FNYEAQ. This CDR3 has 15 residues. The CDR3 region has the DNA TGTGCCAGCAGCTTAGAGACAGGGCTGTCCTACGAGCAGTACTTC. This translates into CASSLETGLSYEQYF. The full variable domain, completed using reference TRBV7-6 and TRBJ2-7, is GAGVSQSPRYKVTKRGQDVALRCDPISGHVSLYWYRQALGQGPEFLTYFNYEAQQDKSGLPNDRFSAERPEGSISTLTIQRTEQRDSAMYRCASSLETGLSYEQYFGPGTRLTVT.

J is TRBJ2-7 and V is TRBV28, with D tentatively TRBD1 (5 bases). This CDR3 contains 14 residues. V was clipped by 5 bases and J by 1 base, with 12 bases between them. The germline V gene has CDR1 MDHEN and CDR2 SYDVKM. The CDR3 loop reads CASSSPRQSYEQYF. CDR3 coding DNA: TGTGCCAGCAGTAGTCCGAGACAGTCCTACGAGCAGTACTTC.

The chain uses TRBV19 and TRBJ2-3; D gene ambiguous. CDR1 is LNHDA and CDR2 is SQIVND in the germline V gene (reference sequence). V shed 8 bases and J shed 6 bases, with 12 bases lying between them. The CDR3 totals 12 residues. CDR3 amino acids: CASGPNRDTQYF. In DNA, the CDR3 is TGTGCCAGTGGGCCGAATCGGGATACGCAGTATTTT.

This sequence joins TRBV29-1 and TRBJ2-7; 7 positions match TRBD1. The CDR3 loop spans 11 amino acids. Per the germline V gene, CDR1 is SQVTM and CDR2 is ANQGSEA. Trimming removed 5 bases from V and 5 bases from J; junction bases left unmatched: 3. The CDR3 DNA sequence: TGCAGCGTTAGTACAGGGGACGAGCAGTACTTC. Protein product: CSVSTGDEQYF.

V usage is TRBV29-1 and J usage is TRBJ1-1, with 7 bases lining up with TRBD1. V lost 4 bases, J lost 0 bases, and 5 bases stayed unmatched. The germline V gene has CDR1 SQVTM and CDR2 ANQGSEA. CDR3 size: 14 residues. CDR3 sequence: CSVGKQGVNTEAFF. CDR3 nucleotides: TGCAGCGTTGGGAAGCAGGGGGTGAACACTGAAGCTTTCTTT.

The J gene is TRBJ2-3, the V gene TRBV7-9; TRBD2 matches 13 bases. This CDR3 spans 17 amino acids. After removal of 5 bases from V and 6 bases from J, the junction contained 11 bases not matched to a gene. Germline values: CDR1 SEHNR, CDR2 FQNEAQ (reference sequence). The CDR3 sequence: CASSPRTSGSVGDTQYF. DNA for the CDR3: TGTGCCAGCAGCCCCCGGACTAGCGGGAGCGTCGGGGATACGCAGTATTTT.

The gene calls are TRBV5-1 and TRBJ2-3; 8 bases are a match to TRBD2. The CDR3 runs to 14 residues. Germline V gene sequence: CDR1 SGHRS, CDR2 YFSETQ. Trimming removed 3 bases from V and 6 bases from J; junction bases left unmatched: 6. The chain's CDR3 is CASSSQAGVDTQYF. The CDR3 region has the DNA TGCGCCAGCAGCTCCCAAGCGGGAGTGGATACGCAGTATTTT.